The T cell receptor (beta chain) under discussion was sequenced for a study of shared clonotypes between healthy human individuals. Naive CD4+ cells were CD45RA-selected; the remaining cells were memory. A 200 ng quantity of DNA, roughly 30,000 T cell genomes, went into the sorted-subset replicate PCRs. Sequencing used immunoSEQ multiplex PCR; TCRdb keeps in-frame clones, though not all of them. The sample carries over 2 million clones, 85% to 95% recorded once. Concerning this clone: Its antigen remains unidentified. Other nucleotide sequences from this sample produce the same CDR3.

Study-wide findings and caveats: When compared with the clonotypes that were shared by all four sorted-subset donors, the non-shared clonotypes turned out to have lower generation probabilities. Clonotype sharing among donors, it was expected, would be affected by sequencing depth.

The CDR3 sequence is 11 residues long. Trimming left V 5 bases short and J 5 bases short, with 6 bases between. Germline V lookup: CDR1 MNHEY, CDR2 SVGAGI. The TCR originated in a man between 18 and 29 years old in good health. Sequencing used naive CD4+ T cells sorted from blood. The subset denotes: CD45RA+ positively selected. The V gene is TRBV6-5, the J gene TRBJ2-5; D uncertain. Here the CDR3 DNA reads TGTGCCAGCAGTCAAGGGGAGACCCAGTACTTC. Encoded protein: CASSQGETQYF.